Sequencing of this T cell receptor (beta chain) was carried out in a study of blood T cell repertoires in COVID-19. At the level of the study: Samples taken during acute and convalescent COVID-19 were collected in the United States, Italy and Spain. PBMCs, B-cell-depleted T cells, or T cells provided the cDNA or gDNA that made up the material.

Libraries were prepared by immunoSEQ multiplex PCR; TCRdb keeps only in-frame clonotypes and omits some of them. The repertoire holds 100,000 to 150,000 clones, around 86% seen once, with roughly 6.7% in the top ten. V lost 3 bases, J lost 3 bases, and 9 bases lay in between. The CDR3 totals 14 residues. Germline V CDR1 and CDR2: SGHAT, FQNNGV. This clonotype was obtained from a man older than 75 with active or convalescent COVID-19. Sequenced: peripheral blood. This sequence joins TRBV11-2 and TRBJ2-1; tentative D call: TRBD1 (5 bases). This CDR3 is CASSFGAVYNEQFF. In DNA form, the CDR3 reads TGTGCCAGCAGCTTTGGGGCGGTCTACAATGAGCAGTTCTTC.